What follows are 20 T cell receptor beta chains derived from one specimen sequenced in a study of blood T cell repertoires in COVID-19. The assay was immunoSEQ multiplex PCR, and TCRdb's table has in-frame clones only and misses some. The sample includes some 300,000 clones, around 91% of them seen just once. Specimen: peripheral blood. The receptors were sampled from a woman aged 40 to 50 with COVID-19, enrolled during active disease.

Comment on this clone: Within the sample, other DNA sequences also encode this same CDR3. This rearrangement joins TRBV9 to TRBJ1-2; a weak D match, TRBD1 (6 bases). The V end lost 0 bases, the J end lost 5 bases, and 8 bases lay between the germline ends. The germline V gene encodes CDR1 SGDLS and CDR2 YYNGEE. The CDR3 has 13 amino acids. In DNA form, the CDR3 reads TGTGCCAGCAGCGTAGGAGGGGGTTATGGCTACACCTTC. As protein: CASSVGGGYGYTF.

V usage is TRBV5-4 and J usage is TRBJ2-7; 8 bases align to TRBD1. The CDR3 totals 14 residues. Germline loops: CDR1 SGHNT, CDR2 YYREEE (reference sequence). The junction had 7 bases not matched to a gene; V was cut back by 5 bases and J by 3 bases. The CDR3 DNA reads as TGTGCCAGCAGTCGCTTCGACAGGGGCTACGAGCAGTACTTC. The encoded protein is CASSRFDRGYEQYF.

This clone was observed a single time. V is TRBV7-3 and J is TRBJ1-1; D call uncertain. Trimming took off 2 bases at V and 4 bases at J, with 8 bases between the two ends. The CDR3 contains 13 residues. Looked up from germline, CDR1 is SGHTA and CDR2 is FQGTGA. CDR3: CASSLQEGTEAFF. CDR3 sequence (DNA): TGTGCCAGCAGCTTACAGGAAGGCACTGAAGCTTTCTTT.

The rearrangement links TRBV7-9 to TRBJ1-2; a possible D gene is TRBD1 (6 bases). CDR1 is SEHNR, CDR2 FQNEAQ, per germline (reference sequence). The CDR3 has 14 amino acids. V gave up 7 bases and J gave up 6 bases, with 18 bases separating them. CDR3 residues: CASIEQGKANGYTF. The DNA of the CDR3 is TGTGCCAGCATTGAACAGGGAAAGGCGAATGGCTACACCTTC.

The genes are TRBV6-1 and TRBJ2-6, with a tentative D call TRBD1 (6 bases). Per germline, CDR1 MNHNS and CDR2 SASEGT. Trimming removed 4 bases from V and 0 bases from J, with 16 bases in between. This CDR3 is 18 amino acids long. CDR3 bases: TGTGCCAGCAGTGCGCTGGACAGAGGATCCTCTGGGGCCAACGTCCTGACTTTC. Translating gives CASSALDRGSSGANVLTF.

This chain uses TRBV7-2 with TRBJ1-1; D remains ambiguous. The CDR3 is made up of 13 amino acids. V lost 1 base, J lost 10 bases, and 13 bases lay in between. Germline CDR1 is SGHTA and CDR2 is FQGNSA. The CDR3 nucleotides are TGTGCCAGCAGCTTAGAGCGGGAGATCGGAGCTTTCTTT. Translated: CASSLEREIGAFF.

The V call is TRBV10-3, the J call TRBJ1-2, with 7 positions matching TRBD1. Trimming removed 3 bases from V and 4 bases from J; junction bases left unmatched: 8. From germline, CDR1 is ENHRY and CDR2 SYGVKD. CDR3 length equals 15 residues. CDR3 residues: CAISERGSGGYGYTF. The CDR3 nucleotides are TGTGCCATCAGTGAAAGGGGGTCAGGGGGCTATGGCTACACCTTC.

This clone was seen a single time. The V and J genes are TRBV2 and TRBJ1-1; unclear D gene. Germline-derived CDR1 and CDR2 are SNHLY and FYNNEI. V was cut by 6 bases and J by 2 bases, with 10 bases left in between. The CDR3 contains 13 residues. In nucleotides, the CDR3 is TGTGCCAGCAGGACGGAGCGAAACACTGAAGCTTTCTTT. Its translation is CASRTERNTEAFF.

The chain employs TRBV5-4 and TRBJ1-6; 7 bases fit TRBD1. The CDR3 length is 20 residues. The germline gives CDR1 SGHNT, CDR2 YYREEE (reference sequence). Trimming cost V 0 bases and J 1 base; bases outside gene matches: 13. CDR3 protein: CASSLGVTGALSSYNSPLHF. The CDR3 DNA reads as TGTGCCAGCAGCTTGGGCGTCACAGGGGCCTTATCGTCCTATAATTCACCCCTCCACTTT.

The V and J genes are TRBV19 and TRBJ1-6; 10 nucleotides align to TRBD1. V dropped 7 bases and J dropped 7; count of bases not matched to a gene: 4. The CDR3 is 14 residues long. Germline V gene data show CDR1 as LNHDA and CDR2 as SQIVND (reference sequence). The CDR3 DNA follows: TGTGCCAGTATGGACAGGGGGTCGAATTCACCCCTCCACTTT. Translation: CASMDRGSNSPLHF.

The chain joins TRBV28 to TRBJ1-2; no firm D call. The length of the CDR3 is 14 residues. From germline, CDR1 is MDHEN and CDR2 SYDVKM. V lost 10 bases, J lost 0 bases, and 15 bases lay in between. CDR3 region: CAIPRDTSNYGYTF. The CDR3 region has the DNA TGTGCCATCCCCCGAGACACATCTAACTATGGCTACACCTTC.

This sequence joins TRBV7-2 and TRBJ2-2; TRBD2 matches 9 bases. The CDR3 extends over 16 amino acids. Looked up from germline, CDR1 is SGHTA and CDR2 is FQGNSA. The V and J ends lost 5 bases and 2 bases, in that order; junction bases with no gene match: 6. The CDR3 coding sequence is TGTGCCAGCAGCAGTTGGACTAGCGCCAACACCGGGGAGCTGTTTTTT. Its translation: CASSSWTSANTGELFF.

The genes are TRBV11-2 and TRBJ1-2; D uncertain. The CDR3 is 13 amino acids. Germline V CDR1 and CDR2: SGHAT, FQNNGV. Trimming cost V 6 bases and J 0 bases, with 8 bases left between them. The CDR3 loop reads CASSPAANYGYTF. In DNA form, the CDR3 reads TGTGCCAGCAGTCCCGCGGCTAACTATGGCTACACCTTC. Variable domain in full (rest from reference TRBV11-2 and TRBJ1-2): EAGVAQSPRYKIIEKRQSVAFWCNPISGHATLYWYQQILGQGPKLLIQFQNNGVVDDSQLPKDRFSAERLKGVDSTLKIQPAKLEDSAVYLCASSPAANYGYTFGSGTRLTVV.

The V call is TRBV28, the J call TRBJ1-3; 7 bases are shared with TRBD1. The CDR3 is made up of 15 amino acids. CDR1 is MDHEN and CDR2 is SYDVKM in the germline V gene. V lost 6 bases to trimming and J lost 0 bases; unmatched junction nucleotides: 5. CDR3 sequence reads: CASSWTGTSGNTIYF. In nucleotides, the CDR3 is TGTGCCAGCAGCTGGACAGGAACCTCTGGAAACACCATATATTTT.

The chain employs TRBV28 and TRBJ1-3; D not certain. This CDR3 has 12 amino acids. Germline V gene data show CDR1 as MDHEN and CDR2 as SYDVKM. The germline V and J ends were trimmed by 2 bases and 9 bases, with 8 bases remaining between them. CDR3 nucleotides: TGTGCCAGCAGTTTAGGTCGAGGCACCATATATTTT. It codes for CASSLGRGTIYF.

V is TRBV2 and J is TRBJ2-3, with D possibly being TRBD1 (5 bases). This CDR3 is built from 14 residues. The V gene lost 7 bases and the J gene lost 4 bases, with 15 bases spanning the gap. Germline V gene data show CDR1 as SNHLY and CDR2 as FYNNEI. The CDR3 reads CASNDGRGADTQYF. DNA for the CDR3: TGTGCCAGCAACGATGGAAGGGGCGCAGATACGCAGTATTTT.

The chain employs TRBV30 and TRBJ2-2, with TRBD2 matching over 14 bases. Unmatched junction bases numbered 9, after V lost 5 bases and J lost 7 bases. Germline CDR1 reads GTSNPN; CDR2 reads SVGIG (reference sequence). This CDR3 is built from 16 residues. Here the CDR3 reads CAWPGTSGSGNGELFF. Written as DNA, the CDR3 is TGTGCCTGGCCCGGGACTAGCGGGAGTGGTAACGGGGAGCTGTTTTTT. The full variable domain, its missing parts supplied by reference TRBV30 and TRBJ2-2, is SQTIHQWPATLVQPVGSPLSLECTVEGTSNPNLYWYRQAAGRGLQLLFYSVGIGQISSEVPQNLSASRPQDRQFILSSKKLLLSDSGFYLCAWPGTSGSGNGELFFGEGSRLTVL.

This clone has more than one count but fewer than ten. The V and J genes are TRBV14 and TRBJ1-2; possibly TRBD1 for D (6 bases). From germline, CDR1 is SGHDN and CDR2 FVKESK. The ends were cut back, 6 bases at V and 13 bases at J, with 18 bases in the middle. The length of the CDR3 is 12 residues. CDR3 nucleotide sequence: TGTGCCAGCAGTTACTACTCAGGGGAAATCACCTTC. Its protein is CASSYYSGEITF.

The chain recombines TRBV9 with TRBJ1-2; the D gene is possibly TRBD1 (6 bases). Germline CDR1 is SGDLS and CDR2 is YYNGEE. Trimming left V 3 bases short and J 6 bases short, with 15 bases between. The CDR3 extends over 14 amino acids. This chain's CDR3 is CASSADGGADGYTF. CDR3 DNA sequence: TGTGCCAGCAGCGCAGACGGGGGGGCGGATGGCTACACCTTC.

The V call is TRBV19, the J call TRBJ1-1; 8 nucleotides align to TRBD1. The germline gives CDR1 LNHDA, CDR2 SQIVND (reference sequence). The CDR3 has 15 residues. The V segment lost 2 bases and the J segment 3 bases; nucleotides outside the gene matches: 5. CDR3: CASSIMQGAYTEAFF. The CDR3 DNA is TGTGCCAGTAGTATAATGCAGGGGGCGTACACTGAAGCTTTCTTT.